The entry below describes one TCR beta chain. Its antigen is currently unknown. The time point here: 266 days after commencement of treatment, after nivolumab therapy. Treatment noted: AdE1-LMPpoly-expanded autologous EBV-specific T-cell therapy followed by anti-PD-1 nivolumab. This sample was included in a study of EBV T-cell therapy then PD-1 blockade in nasopharyngeal carcinoma. V dropped 6 bases and J dropped 5; count of bases not matched to a gene: 8. The CDR3 covers 14 residues. Germline CDR1 MNHNY, CDR2 SVGAGI (reference sequence). The method was immunoSEQ multiplex PCR; TCRdb's version includes in-frame clones alone and lacks a portion of them. Among around 19,000 clones listed, around four fifths were seen once.

The sequence was collected from a man between 40 and 49 years old with nasopharyngeal carcinoma. The gene calls are TRBV6-6 and TRBJ2-5; 8 nucleotides line up with TRBD1. The material sequenced was CD8+ T cells from blood, taken around day 250 from a patient whose treatment included autologous EBV-specific T cells and nivolumab. Here the CDR3 DNA reads TGTGCCAGCAGAGATCGTTGGACAGGGGAGACCCAGTACTTC. Protein: CASRDRWTGETQYF.